The clone carrying this T cell receptor beta chain was counted at least ten times. The antigen is unknown. The sample is drawn from a study of T cell repertoires in cytomegalovirus infection. For the study at large: Both a matching HLA type and CMV infection were indicated by public TCR beta signatures.

TCRdb itself ran the reads through MiXCR, one entry per CDR3 protein. The repertoire holds about 200,000 distinct CDR3 sequences, with less than 9.5% as singletons. Notes on the study in general: Identification of carriers of CMV plus the relevant HLA was achieved through cumulative public TCR beta family frequency. HLA-C-restricted CMV-specific TCR beta clonotypes prevailed in the ex vivo response.

Sequencing was done on a sample of PBMCs. The clonotype comes from a human donor in good health (CMV status not recorded). Some clones in this sample may be carry-over from other donors' samples.

The CDR3 DNA is TGTGCCAGCAGCCCAATACTAGCGGGGAACACAGATACGCAGTATTTT. It specifies CASSPILAGNTDTQYF. V and J are TRBV7-8 and TRBJ2-3, with TRBD2 matching 10 bases. Germline-derived CDR1 and CDR2 are SGHVS and FQNEAQ. The CDR3 length is 16 residues. V lost 5 bases to trimming and J lost 2 bases; unmatched junction nucleotides: 7.